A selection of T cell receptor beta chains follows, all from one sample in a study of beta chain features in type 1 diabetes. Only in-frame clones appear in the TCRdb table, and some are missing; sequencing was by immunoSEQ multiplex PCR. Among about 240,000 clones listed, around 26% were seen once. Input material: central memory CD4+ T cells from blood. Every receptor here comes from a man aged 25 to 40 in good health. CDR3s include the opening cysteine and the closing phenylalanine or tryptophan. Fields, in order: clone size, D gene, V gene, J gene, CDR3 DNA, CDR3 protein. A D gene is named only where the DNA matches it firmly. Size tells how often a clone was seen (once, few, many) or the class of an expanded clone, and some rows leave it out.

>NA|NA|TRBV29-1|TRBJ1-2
TGCAGCCGCCGGGAACAGCCCAAACTCTATGGCTACACCTTC
CSRREQPKLYGYTF
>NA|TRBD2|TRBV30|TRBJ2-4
TGTGCCTGGAGTGTACATAGCGGGGTAAACATTCAGTACTTC
CAWSVHSGVNIQYF
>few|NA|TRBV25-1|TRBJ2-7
TGTGCCAGCAGTGAATATAGCGAGCAGTACTTC
CASSEYSEQYF
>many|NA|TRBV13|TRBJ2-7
TGTGCCAGCAGCTTAGACGGCCAATCGAGCTACGAGCAGTACTTC
CASSLDGQSSYEQYF
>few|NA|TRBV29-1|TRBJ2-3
TGCAGCGTTGTTCAGGGAAGCACAGATACGCAGTATTTT
CSVVQGSTDTQYF
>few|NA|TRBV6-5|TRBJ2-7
TGTGCCAGCACGGGCAGCGTCGGCGAGCAGTACTTC
CASTGSVGEQYF
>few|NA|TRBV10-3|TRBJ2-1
TGTGCCACGTATAACAATGAGCAGTTCTTC
CATYNNEQFF
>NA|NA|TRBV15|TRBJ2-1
TGTGCCACCAGCGGGCCGGGCAGGGGGAGGGATGAGCAGTTCTTC
CATSGPGRGRDEQFF
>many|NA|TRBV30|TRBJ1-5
TGTGCCTGGAGTCCCGATAGCAATCAGCCCCAGCATTTT
CAWSPDSNQPQHF
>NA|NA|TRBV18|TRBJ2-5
TGTGCCAGCTCACCACCGTGGGAGACCCAGTACTTC
CASSPPWETQYF
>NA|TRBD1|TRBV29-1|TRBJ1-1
TGCAGTGGCTCGATTGGGACAGGCCGGACTGAAGCTTTCTTT
CSGSIGTGRTEAFF
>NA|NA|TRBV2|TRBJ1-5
TGTGCCAGCAGTGACGCAGGGCTCTTCAGCAATCAGCCCCAGCATTTT
CASSDAGLFSNQPQHF
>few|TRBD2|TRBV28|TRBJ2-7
TGTGCCAGCAGTTTGGTTGGGAGCGGGAAGACCGCCTACGAGCAGTACTTC
CASSLVGSGKTAYEQYF
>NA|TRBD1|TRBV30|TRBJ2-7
TGTGCCTGGAAAGGGACAGCCGCCTACGAGCAGTACTTC
CAWKGTAAYEQYF
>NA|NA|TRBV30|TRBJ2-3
TGTGCCTGGGCCAAAGCCGATACGCAGTATTTT
CAWAKADTQYF
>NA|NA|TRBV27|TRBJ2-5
TGTGCCAGCAGCCCCTGGCCCGTTGGAAAAGAGACCCAGTACTTC
CASSPWPVGKETQYF
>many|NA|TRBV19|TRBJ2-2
TGTGCCAGTAATGCCGCCAACACCGGGGAGCTGTTTTTT
CASNAANTGELFF
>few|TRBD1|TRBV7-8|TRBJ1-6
TGTGCCAGCAGCTTCGGACAGGCCTATAATTCACCCCTCCACTTT
CASSFGQAYNSPLHF
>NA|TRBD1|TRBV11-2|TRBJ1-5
TGTGCCAGCAGCCGGACAGGGCGGCAGCCCCAGCATTTT
CASSRTGRQPQHF
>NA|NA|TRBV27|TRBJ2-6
TGTGCCAGCAGTTTAATGGCAGGGGCTGGGGCCAACGTCCTGACTTTC
CASSLMAGAGANVLTF
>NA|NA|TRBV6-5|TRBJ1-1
TGTGCCAGCAGTTGGGGCCGGGAGGCGGCTGAAGCTTTCTTT
CASSWGREAAEAFF
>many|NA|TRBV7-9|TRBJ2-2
TGTGCCAGCATCAAATATGTGGGCAGTAACACCGGGGAGCTGTTTTTT
CASIKYVGSNTGELFF
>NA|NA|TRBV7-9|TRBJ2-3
TGTGCCAGCAGCCCGCTAATGGCTGATACGCAGTATTTT
CASSPLMADTQYF
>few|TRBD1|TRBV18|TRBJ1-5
TGTGCCAGCTCACCGCCGGGACAGGGGCCCCAGCATTTT
CASSPPGQGPQHF
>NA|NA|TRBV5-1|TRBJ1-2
TGCGCCAGCAGCTCAATTTCCTCGGACTATGGCTACACCTTC
CASSSISSDYGYTF
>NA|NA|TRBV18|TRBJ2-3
TGTGCCAGCACTCCCCTGGGTTCGGCAGATACGCAGTATTTT
CASTPLGSADTQYF